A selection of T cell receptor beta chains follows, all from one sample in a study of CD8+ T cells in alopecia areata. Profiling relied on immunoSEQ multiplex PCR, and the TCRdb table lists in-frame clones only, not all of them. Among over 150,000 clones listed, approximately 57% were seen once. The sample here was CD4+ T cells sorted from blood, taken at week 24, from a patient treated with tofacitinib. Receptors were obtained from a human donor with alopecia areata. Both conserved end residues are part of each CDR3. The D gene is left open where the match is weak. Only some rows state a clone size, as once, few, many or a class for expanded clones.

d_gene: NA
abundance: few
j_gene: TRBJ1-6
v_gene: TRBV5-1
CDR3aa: CASSPTVNSPLHF
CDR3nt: TGCGCCAGCAGTCCGACAGTTAATTCACCCCTCCACTTT

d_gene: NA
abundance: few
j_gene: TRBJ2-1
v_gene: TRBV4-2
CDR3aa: CASSQDQGNEQFF
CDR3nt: TGTGCCAGCAGCCAAGATCAGGGGAATGAGCAGTTCTTC

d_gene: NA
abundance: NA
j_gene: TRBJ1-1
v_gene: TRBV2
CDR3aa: CASGQGNTEAFF
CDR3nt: TGTGCCAGCGGGCAGGGGAACACTGAAGCTTTCTTT

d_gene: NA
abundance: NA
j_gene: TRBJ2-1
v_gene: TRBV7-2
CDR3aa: CASSLDRGFYNEQFF
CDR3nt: TGTGCCAGCAGCTTAGATCGGGGGTTCTACAATGAGCAGTTCTTC

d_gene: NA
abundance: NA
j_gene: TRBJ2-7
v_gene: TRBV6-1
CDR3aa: CASSAGTYEQYF
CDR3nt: TGTGCCAGCAGTGCAGGGACCTACGAGCAGTACTTC

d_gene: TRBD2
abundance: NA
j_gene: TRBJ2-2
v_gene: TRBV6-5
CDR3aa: CASRKRGDTGELFF
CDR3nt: TGTGCCAGCAGGAAGCGGGGGGACACCGGGGAGCTGTTTTTT

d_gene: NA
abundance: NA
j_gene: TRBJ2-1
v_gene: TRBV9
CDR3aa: CASSVQGAVGEQFF
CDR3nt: TGTGCCAGCAGCGTGCAGGGTGCCGTTGGTGAGCAGTTCTTC

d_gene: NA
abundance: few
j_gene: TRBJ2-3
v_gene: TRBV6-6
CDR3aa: CASTPRPSSTDTQYF
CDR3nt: TGTGCCAGCACCCCCAGACCGTCTAGCACAGATACGCAGTATTTT

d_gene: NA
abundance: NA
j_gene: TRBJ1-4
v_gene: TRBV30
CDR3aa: CAWTRQSTYEKLFF
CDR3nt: TGTGCCTGGACCAGACAGTCTACCTATGAAAAACTGTTTTTT

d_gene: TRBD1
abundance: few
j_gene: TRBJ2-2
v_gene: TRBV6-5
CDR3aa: CASANPGQGDGELFF
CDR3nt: TGTGCCAGCGCCAACCCGGGACAGGGTGACGGGGAGCTGTTTTTT

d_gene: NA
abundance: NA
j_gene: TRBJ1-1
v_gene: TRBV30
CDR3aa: CAWGRGIEAFF
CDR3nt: TGTGCCTGGGGGCGGGGGATTGAAGCTTTCTTT

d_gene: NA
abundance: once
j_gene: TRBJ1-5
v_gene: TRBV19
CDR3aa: CASSIGDGQPQHF
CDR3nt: TGTGCCAGTAGTATAGGGGATGGTCAGCCCCAGCATTTT

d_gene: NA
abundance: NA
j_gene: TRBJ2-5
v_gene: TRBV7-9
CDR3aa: CASSPLSTTAQETQYF
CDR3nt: TGTGCCAGCAGCCCCCTGAGCACAACGGCCCAAGAGACCCAGTACTTC

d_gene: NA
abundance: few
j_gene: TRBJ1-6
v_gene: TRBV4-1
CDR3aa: CASSQSQGTDSPLHF
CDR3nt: TGCGCCAGCAGCCAAAGTCAGGGTACGGATTCACCCCTCCACTTT

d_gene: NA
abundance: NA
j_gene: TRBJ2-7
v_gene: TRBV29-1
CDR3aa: CSVVLGGYEQYF
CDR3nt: TGCAGCGTTGTTCTGGGGGGCTACGAGCAGTACTTC

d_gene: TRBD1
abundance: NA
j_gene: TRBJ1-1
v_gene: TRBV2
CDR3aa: CASRETGDTEAFF
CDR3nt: TGTGCCAGCAGAGAGACAGGGGACACTGAAGCTTTCTTT